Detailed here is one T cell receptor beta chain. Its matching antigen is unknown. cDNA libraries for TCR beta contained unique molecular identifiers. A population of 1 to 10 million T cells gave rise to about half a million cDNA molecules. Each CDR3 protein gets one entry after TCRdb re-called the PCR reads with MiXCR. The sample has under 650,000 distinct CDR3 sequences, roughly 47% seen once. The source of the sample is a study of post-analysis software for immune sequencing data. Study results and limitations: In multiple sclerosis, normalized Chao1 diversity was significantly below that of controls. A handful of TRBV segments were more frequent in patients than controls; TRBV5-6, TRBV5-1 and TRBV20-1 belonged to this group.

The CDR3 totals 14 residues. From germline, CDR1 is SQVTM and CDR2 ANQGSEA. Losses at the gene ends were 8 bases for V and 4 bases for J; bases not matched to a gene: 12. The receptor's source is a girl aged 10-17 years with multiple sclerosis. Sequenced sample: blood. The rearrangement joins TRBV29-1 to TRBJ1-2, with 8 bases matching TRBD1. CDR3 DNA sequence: TGCAGCATCCGGACAGGGACGCAGGGCTATGGCTACACCTTC. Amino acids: CSIRTGTQGYGYTF.